This T cell receptor (beta chain) was documented in a study of T cell repertoires in cytomegalovirus infection. Study background: CMV epitopes, recently identified HLA-C-restricted and well-studied HLA-B-restricted, were used. Public TCR beta signatures marked donors with CMV infection and the matching HLA.

V lost 2 bases and J 5 bases, leaving 11 bases between the germline ends. The CDR3 contains 14 residues. CDR1 and CDR2 from the germline V gene are LNHDA and SQIVND (reference sequence). Details on this clonotype: What it recognizes is unknown.

In TCRdb, the reads were re-called with MiXCR into one record per CDR3 protein. In the table there are roughly 860,000 distinct CDR3 sequences, approximately 32% of which are singletons. General observations from the study: Identification of carriers of CMV plus the relevant HLA was performed using cumulative public TCR beta family frequency. HLA-C-restricted CMV clonotypes gave the most frequent clonotype in two of eight donors.

This sequence originates from a human donor in good health (CMV status not recorded). Some clones in this sample may be carry-over from other donors' samples. This chain joins TRBV19 and TRBJ2-3; a weak D match, TRBD1 (6 bases). The source material was cultured CD8+ T cells from PBMCs, sampled from culture after CMV antigen stimulation. The CDR3 loop is CASSINTGLDTQYF. CDR3 bases: TGTGCCAGTAGTATAAACACAGGGTTAGATACGCAGTATTTT.